The 10 T cell receptor beta chains below all came from one sample that was sequenced in a study of CD8+ T cells in alopecia areata. In each case, RNA was isolated and then reverse transcribed into cDNA as the sequencing template. Data came from immunoSEQ multiplex PCR; TCRdb stores just in-frame clones and leaves some out. Among about 150,000 clones, roughly 50% were seen once, and the ten largest hold 4.8%. The sequencing sample was made of CD4+ T cells sorted from blood. The receptors originated from a human donor in good health.

The genes are TRBV18 and TRBJ1-5; D not resolved. Looked up from germline, CDR1 is KGHSH and CDR2 is LQKENI. CDR3 length: 12 amino acids. Between the trimmed V and J ends, which lost 0 bases and 6 bases, there was a span of 3 bases. CDR3 in amino acids: CASSPPSQPQHF. The CDR3 DNA is TGTGCCAGCTCACCACCGAGTCAGCCCCAGCATTTT.

The chain joins TRBV7-9 to TRBJ2-5; 11 positions match TRBD2. CDR3 size: 15 residues. The germline V gene encodes CDR1 SEHNR and CDR2 FQNEAQ (reference sequence). Trimming removed 1 base from V and 4 bases from J; junction bases left unmatched: 2. DNA for the CDR3: TGTGCCAGCAGCTTAGGGACTAGCGGGCCAGAGACCCAGTACTTC. This translates into CASSLGTSGPETQYF.

J is TRBJ2-5 and V is TRBV27; the D gene is possibly TRBD2 (5 bases). V lost 2 bases to trimming and J lost 5 bases, with 12 bases between them. Germline lookup yields CDR1 MNHEY and CDR2 SMNVEV (reference sequence). The CDR3 sequence is 14 residues long. CDR3 nucleotides: TGTGCCAGCAGTTTAGGACTCCCCAAGGAGACCCAGTACTTC. Its translation is CASSLGLPKETQYF.

This chain joins TRBV30 and TRBJ1-1; D ambiguous. This CDR3 spans 14 amino acids. The germline V and J ends were trimmed by 5 bases and 0 bases, with 13 bases remaining between them. Germline V CDR1 and CDR2: GTSNPN, SVGIG (reference sequence). This CDR3 reads CAWVPRLMNTEAFF. CDR3 sequence (DNA): TGTGCCTGGGTTCCCCGGCTCATGAACACTGAAGCTTTCTTT.

This clone came up a few times. This chain links TRBV29-1 with TRBJ2-2, with 7 bases fitting TRBD1. Germline V CDR1 and CDR2: SQVTM, ANQGSEA. Trimming removed 3 bases from V and 3 bases from J; junction bases left unmatched: 4. The CDR3 is 14 amino acids. The CDR3 region is CSVELQGDTGELFF. CDR3 nucleotides: TGCAGCGTTGAGCTGCAGGGGGACACCGGGGAGCTGTTTTTT.

This clone has just a few counts. V is TRBV7-2 and J is TRBJ2-1, with 7 positions matching TRBD1. The CDR3 has 15 amino acids. Unmatched junction bases numbered 9, after V lost 4 bases and J lost 6 bases. Germline CDR1 reads SGHTA; CDR2 reads FQGNSA. CDR3: CASSSRTGRGNEQFF. The CDR3 region has the DNA TGTGCCAGCAGCTCACGGACAGGTCGAGGCAATGAGCAGTTCTTC.

This clone appeared a single time. J is TRBJ1-1 and V is TRBV29-1; 11 bases are a match to TRBD1. With V trimmed by 4 bases and J by 0 bases, 7 bases remained unmatched. Germline lookup yields CDR1 SQVTM and CDR2 ANQGSEA. This CDR3 is built from 16 residues. CDR3 nucleotide sequence: TGCAGCGTTGGCGGGACAGGGGGAAAATTGAACACTGAAGCTTTCTTT. This encodes CSVGGTGGKLNTEAFF.

V usage is TRBV27 and J usage is TRBJ2-6; 12 nucleotides agree with TRBD1. The CDR3 has 18 residues. V dropped 2 bases and J dropped 2; count of bases not matched to a gene: 4. Germline CDR1 MNHEY, CDR2 SMNVEV (reference sequence). As DNA, the CDR3 is TGTGCCAGCAGTTTACTGGGACAGGGGGCGACTGGGGCCAACGTCCTGACTTTC. This translates into CASSLLGQGATGANVLTF.

As for this clone: Other nucleotide sequences from this sample produce the same CDR3. The V call is TRBV15, the J call TRBJ1-1; no reliable D call. The V gene's germline CDR1 is LNHNV and CDR2 YYDKDF (reference sequence). Trimming cost V 0 bases and J 1 base, with 9 bases left between them. This CDR3 has 15 amino acids. The CDR3 sequence: CATSRDLAGNTEAFF. The DNA for the CDR3 is TGTGCCACCAGCAGAGATTTGGCGGGGAACACTGAAGCTTTCTTT.

The V call is TRBV27, the J call TRBJ1-4; D gene uncertain. From germline, CDR1 is MNHEY and CDR2 SMNVEV (reference sequence). The CDR3 covers 15 residues. The V and J ends lost 4 bases and 2 bases respectively, with 11 bases between them. In nucleotides, the CDR3 is TGTGCCAGCAGTTCTAGGTTGGATACTAATGAAAAACTGTTTTTT. It translates to CASSSRLDTNEKLFF.